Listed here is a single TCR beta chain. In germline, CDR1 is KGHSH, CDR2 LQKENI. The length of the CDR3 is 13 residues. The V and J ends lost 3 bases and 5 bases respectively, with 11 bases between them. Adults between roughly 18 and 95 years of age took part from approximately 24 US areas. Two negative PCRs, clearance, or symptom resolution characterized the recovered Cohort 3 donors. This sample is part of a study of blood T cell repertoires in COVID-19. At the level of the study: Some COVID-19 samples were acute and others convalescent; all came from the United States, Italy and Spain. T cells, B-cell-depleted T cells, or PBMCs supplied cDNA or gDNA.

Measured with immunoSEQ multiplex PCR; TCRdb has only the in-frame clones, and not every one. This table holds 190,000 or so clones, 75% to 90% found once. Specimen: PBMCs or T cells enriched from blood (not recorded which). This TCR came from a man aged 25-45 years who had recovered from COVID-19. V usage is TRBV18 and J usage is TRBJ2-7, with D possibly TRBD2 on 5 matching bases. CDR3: CASSPSGLDEQYF. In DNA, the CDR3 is TGTGCCAGCTCACCCTCCGGACTTGACGAGCAGTACTTC.